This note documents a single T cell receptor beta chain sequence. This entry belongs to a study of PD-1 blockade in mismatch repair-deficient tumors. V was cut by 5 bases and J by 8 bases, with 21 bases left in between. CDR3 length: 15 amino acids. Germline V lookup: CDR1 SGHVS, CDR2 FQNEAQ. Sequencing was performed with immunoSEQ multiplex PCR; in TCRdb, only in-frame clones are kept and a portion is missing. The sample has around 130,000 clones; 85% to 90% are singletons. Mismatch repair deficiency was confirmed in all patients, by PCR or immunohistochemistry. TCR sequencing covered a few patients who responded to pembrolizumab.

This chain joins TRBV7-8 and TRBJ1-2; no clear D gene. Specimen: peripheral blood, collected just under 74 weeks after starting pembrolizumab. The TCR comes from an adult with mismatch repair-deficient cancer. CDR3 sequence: CASSLNPSVPPGYTF. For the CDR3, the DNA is TGTGCCAGCAGCCTTAACCCGTCCGTGCCGCCCGGCTACACCTTC.